The clone carrying this TCR beta chain was counted only a few times. The antigen is undetermined. The data originate from a study of cytomegalovirus exposure and HLA in healthy donors. General study results and limits: Common viral pathogens seemed, in a later analysis, to connect with several of the most significant clusters. It was likely that a cluster of highly shared sequence variants was a sequencing artifact. Cytomegalovirus association was listed for 150 to 200 TCR beta chains.

PCR involved 60 Vbeta and 13 Jbeta primers. Assay: immunoSEQ multiplex PCR; the TCRdb copy retains only in-frame clones and omits some. The sample contains about 130,000 clones, more than 8% of which appear only once. With V trimmed by 5 bases and J by 6 bases, 11 bases remained unmatched. This CDR3 spans 16 amino acids. Per germline, CDR1 PRHDT and CDR2 FYEKMQ (reference sequence). The chain has TRBV13 and TRBJ2-1; TRBD2 aligns across 9 bases. The sample comprised PBMCs. The TCR originated in a man aged 40-55 years in good health and CMV-seronegative. CDR3 residues: CASSTTTSGWTNEQFF. The CDR3 DNA reads TGTGCCAGCAGCACAACCACTAGCGGGTGGACCAATGAGCAGTTCTTC.